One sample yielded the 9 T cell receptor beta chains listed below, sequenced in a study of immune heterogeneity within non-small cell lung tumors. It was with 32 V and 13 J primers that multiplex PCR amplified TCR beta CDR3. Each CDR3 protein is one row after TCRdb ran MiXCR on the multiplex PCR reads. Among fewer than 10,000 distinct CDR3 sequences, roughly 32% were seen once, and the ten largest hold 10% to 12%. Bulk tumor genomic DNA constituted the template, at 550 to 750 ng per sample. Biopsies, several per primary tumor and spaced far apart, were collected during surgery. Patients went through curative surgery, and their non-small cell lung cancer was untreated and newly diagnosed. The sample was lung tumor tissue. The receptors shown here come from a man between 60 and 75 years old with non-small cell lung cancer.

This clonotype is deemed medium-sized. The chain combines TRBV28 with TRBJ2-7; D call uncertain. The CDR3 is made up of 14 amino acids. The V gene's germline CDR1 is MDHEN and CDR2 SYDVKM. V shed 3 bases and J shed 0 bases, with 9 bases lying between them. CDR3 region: CASSFDGVSYEQYF. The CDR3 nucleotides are TGTGCCAGCAGTTTCGACGGCGTCTCCTACGAGCAGTACTTC.

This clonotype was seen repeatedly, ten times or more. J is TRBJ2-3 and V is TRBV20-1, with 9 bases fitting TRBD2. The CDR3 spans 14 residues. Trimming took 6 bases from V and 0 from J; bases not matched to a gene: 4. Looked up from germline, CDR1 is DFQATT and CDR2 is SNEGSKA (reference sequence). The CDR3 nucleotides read TGCAGTGCCATTACTAGCGGGAGCACAGATACGCAGTATTTT. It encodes CSAITSGSTDTQYF.

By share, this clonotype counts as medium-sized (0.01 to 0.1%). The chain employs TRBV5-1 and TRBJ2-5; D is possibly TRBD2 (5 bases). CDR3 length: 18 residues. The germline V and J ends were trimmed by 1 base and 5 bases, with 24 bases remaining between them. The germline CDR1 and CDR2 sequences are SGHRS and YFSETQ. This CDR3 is CASSLNLVSRSSGETQYF. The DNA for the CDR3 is TGCGCCAGCAGCTTGAACTTGGTATCTCGTAGTTCGGGGGAGACCCAGTACTTC.

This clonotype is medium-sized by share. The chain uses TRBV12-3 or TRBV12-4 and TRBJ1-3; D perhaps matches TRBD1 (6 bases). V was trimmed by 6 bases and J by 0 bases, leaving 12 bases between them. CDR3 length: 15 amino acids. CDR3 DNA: TGTGCCAGCAGCCCGACAGGCGACTCTGGAAACACCATATATTTT. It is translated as CASSPTGDSGNTIYF.

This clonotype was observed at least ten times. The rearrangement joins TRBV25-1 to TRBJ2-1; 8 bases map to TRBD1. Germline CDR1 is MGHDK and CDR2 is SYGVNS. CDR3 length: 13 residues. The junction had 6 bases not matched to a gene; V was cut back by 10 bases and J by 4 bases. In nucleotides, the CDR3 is TGTGCCACCGCGGACAGGGAATACAATGAGCAGTTCTTC. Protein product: CATADREYNEQFF.

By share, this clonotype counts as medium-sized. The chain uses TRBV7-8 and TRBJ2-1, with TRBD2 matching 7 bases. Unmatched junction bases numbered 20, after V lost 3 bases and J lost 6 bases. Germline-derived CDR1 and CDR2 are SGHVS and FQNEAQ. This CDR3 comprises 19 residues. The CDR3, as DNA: TGTGCCAGCAGCTTTTTTATTCTATCAGCGGGGCTGCTTCCCAATGAGCAGTTCTTC. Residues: CASSFFILSAGLLPNEQFF.

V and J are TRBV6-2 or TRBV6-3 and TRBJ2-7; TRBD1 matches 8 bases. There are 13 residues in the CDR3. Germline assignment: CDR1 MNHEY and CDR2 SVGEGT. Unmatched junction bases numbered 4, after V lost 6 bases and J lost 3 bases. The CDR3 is CASRDRAVYEQYF. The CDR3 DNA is TGTGCCAGCAGGGACAGGGCAGTCTACGAGCAGTACTTC.

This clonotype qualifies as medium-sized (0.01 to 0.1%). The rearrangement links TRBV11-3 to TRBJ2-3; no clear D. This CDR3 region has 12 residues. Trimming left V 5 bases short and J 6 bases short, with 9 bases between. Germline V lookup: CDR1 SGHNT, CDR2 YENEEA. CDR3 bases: TGTGCCAGCAGCATCGGACGGGATACGCAGTATTTT. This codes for CASSIGRDTQYF.

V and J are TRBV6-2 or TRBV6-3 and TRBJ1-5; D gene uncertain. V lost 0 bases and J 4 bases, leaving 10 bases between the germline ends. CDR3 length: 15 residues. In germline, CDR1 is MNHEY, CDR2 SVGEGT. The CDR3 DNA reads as TGTGCCAGCAGTTACTCAAAAGAGGTGAATCAGCCCCAGCATTTT. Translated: CASSYSKEVNQPQHF.